This T cell receptor (beta chain) was documented in a study of cytomegalovirus exposure and HLA in healthy donors. As for the study in general: Most genotyped donors, about 81% of 398, had Caucasian-associated genetic ancestry. Study observations and caveats: Across donors, presence/absence analyses took sequencing depth to be roughly uniform. Later, an analysis showed that TCR beta chains associated with HLA were more clonally expanded than others that were equally common.

CDR1 is SGHNT, CDR2 YYREEE, per germline (reference sequence). CDR3 length: 15 residues. V was cut by 4 bases and J by 4 bases, with 18 bases left in between. Remarks on this clone: Its matching antigen is unknown.

The PCR used 60 Vbeta and 13 Jbeta primers. Using immunoSEQ multiplex PCR, the repertoire was profiled, and TCRdb retains in-frame clones only, with some absent. The table lists 36,000 or so clones, around 80% of them singletons. The rearrangement uses TRBV5-4 and TRBJ2-7, with D possibly TRBD1 on 6 matching bases. The origin of this receptor is a woman aged 18-35 years in good health and CMV-seronegative. The material sequenced was PBMCs. Here the CDR3 reads CASSPNSGTQYEQYF. The CDR3 DNA sequence: TGTGCCAGCAGCCCGAATTCCGGGACACAATACGAGCAGTACTTC.